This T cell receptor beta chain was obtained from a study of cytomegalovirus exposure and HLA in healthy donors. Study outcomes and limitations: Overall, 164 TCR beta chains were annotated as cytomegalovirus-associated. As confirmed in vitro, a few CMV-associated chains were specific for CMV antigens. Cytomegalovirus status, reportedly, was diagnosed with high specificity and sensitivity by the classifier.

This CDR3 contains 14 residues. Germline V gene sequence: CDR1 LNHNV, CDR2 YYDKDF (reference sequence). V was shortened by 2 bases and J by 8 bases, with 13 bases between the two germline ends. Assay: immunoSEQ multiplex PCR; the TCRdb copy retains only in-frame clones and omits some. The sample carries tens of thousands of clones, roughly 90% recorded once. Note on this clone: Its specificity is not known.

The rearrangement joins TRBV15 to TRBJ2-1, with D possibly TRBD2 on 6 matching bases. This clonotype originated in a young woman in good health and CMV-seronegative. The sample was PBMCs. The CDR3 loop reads CATSRRASVDEQFF. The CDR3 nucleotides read TGTGCCACCAGCAGAAGAGCTAGCGTGGATGAGCAGTTCTTC.